Presented here are 16 T cell receptor beta chains from one specimen sequenced in a study of blood T cell repertoires in COVID-19. Assay: immunoSEQ multiplex PCR; the TCRdb copy retains only in-frame clones and omits some. Of about 50,000 clones in the sample, 65% to 90% were seen once. Sequencing used peripheral blood. The receptors were sampled from a woman of 80 years or more with COVID-19, enrolled during active disease.

This rearrangement joins TRBV11-2 to TRBJ1-3, with a tentative D call TRBD1 (6 bases). CDR1 is SGHAT, CDR2 FQNNGV, per germline. This CDR3 is 15 amino acids long. V was trimmed by 5 bases and J by 4 bases, leaving 15 bases between them. The CDR3 coding sequence is TGTGCCAGCAGCAGGGACACCTTAAGAGGAAACACCATATATTTT. Its translation: CASSRDTLRGNTIYF.

The rearrangement joins TRBV19 to TRBJ1-1; 8 bases fit TRBD1. This CDR3 spans 15 amino acids. Trimming cost V 4 bases and J 0 bases; bases outside gene matches: 4. Germline CDR1 LNHDA, CDR2 SQIVND (reference sequence). The CDR3 bases are TGTGCCAGTAGTACAGGGGGCGCTGTGAACACTGAAGCTTTCTTT. This gives the protein CASSTGGAVNTEAFF.

The rearrangement links TRBV6-5 to TRBJ2-1, with a tentative D call TRBD1 (5 bases). The CDR3 contains 12 residues. Germline assignment: CDR1 MNHEY and CDR2 SVGAGI. V lost 8 bases to trimming and J lost 7 bases, with 12 bases between them. The CDR3 loop reads CASFRRVNEQFF. The CDR3 bases are TGTGCCAGCTTCCGCAGGGTAAATGAGCAGTTCTTC.

V is TRBV19 and J is TRBJ1-1; 11 positions agree with TRBD1. CDR1 and CDR2 (germline): LNHDA, SQIVND (reference sequence). This CDR3 contains 16 residues. V shed 3 bases and J 2 bases; nucleotides not matched to a gene: 5. The CDR3 reads CASSMGTGGRNTEAFF. The CDR3 DNA reads as TGTGCCAGTAGTATGGGGACAGGGGGGCGAAACACTGAAGCTTTCTTT.

V gene TRBV6-6 combines with J gene TRBJ1-5; unclear D gene. In germline, CDR1 is MNHNY, CDR2 SVGAGI (reference sequence). The CDR3 extends over 17 amino acids. The V and J ends lost 5 bases and 0 bases respectively, with 17 bases between them. The DNA for the CDR3 is TGTGCCAGCAGTCTGGACTTTATAGTGAATAGCAATCAGCCCCAGCATTTT. It encodes CASSLDFIVNSNQPQHF.

This clone was seen a handful of times. V gene TRBV2 combines with J gene TRBJ2-1; D might be TRBD2 (7 bases). The V gene's germline CDR1 is SNHLY and CDR2 FYNNEI. The CDR3 sequence is 17 residues long. The V end lost 8 bases, the J end lost 0 bases, and 20 bases lay between the germline ends. The CDR3 DNA sequence: TGTGCCAGCTCTGGGGGGGCTCGTGCTAGCTCCTACAATGAGCAGTTCTTC. This gives the protein CASSGGARASSYNEQFF.

On this clone itself: A junction end diverges from the germline sequence, so it may reflect a read error. The chain employs TRBV6-1 and TRBJ2-7, with 8 bases matching TRBD1. Germline V gives CDR1 MNHNS, CDR2 SASEGT. CDR3 length: 15 amino acids. As DNA, the CDR3 is TGTGCCAGCAGCGAAGGACAGGGAAGCTCCTACGAGCAGTACTTC. It translates to CASSEGQGSSYEQYF.

This chain links TRBV5-1 with TRBJ1-1; possible D gene TRBD1, 5 bases. The CDR3 spans 15 residues. Trimming pared 4 bases from V and 0 bases from J, leaving 13 bases between. Germline assignment: CDR1 SGHRS and CDR2 YFSETQ. CDR3 amino acids: CASSPTAGLNTEAFF. For the CDR3, the DNA is TGCGCCAGCAGCCCAACGGCAGGGTTGAACACTGAAGCTTTCTTT.

This clone showed up just once. The rearrangement joins TRBV3-1 (or the pseudogene TRBV3-2) to TRBJ1-2, with TRBD1 matching over 7 bases. CDR3 length: 15 amino acids. Germline V gene lookup returns CDR1 LGHDT and CDR2 YNNKEL (reference sequence). V gave up 4 bases and J gave up 1 base; unmatched junction bases: 6. DNA of the CDR3: TGTGCCAGCAGCCCGACGTGGGACAGTAACTATGGCTACACCTTC. Translation gives CASSPTWDSNYGYTF.

The chain recombines TRBV24-1 with TRBJ2-7; D might be TRBD1 (6 bases). CDR1 is KGHDR and CDR2 is SFDVKD in the germline V gene. The CDR3 contains 15 residues. V lost 2 bases and J lost 0, with 10 bases in between. CDR3 sequence (DNA): TGTGCCACCAGTGATTCAGGGACAAACTCCTACGAGCAGTACTTC. Amino acids: CATSDSGTNSYEQYF.

This chain links TRBV5-6 with TRBJ1-1; D possibly corresponds to TRBD1 (6 bases). V was cut by 2 bases and J by 1 base, with 12 bases left in between. The CDR3 consists of 15 residues. Germline V CDR1 and CDR2: SGHDT, YYEEEE. In nucleotides, the CDR3 is TGTGCCAGCAGCTTCTTTCAGACAGGGAACACTGAAGCTTTCTTT. It specifies CASSFFQTGNTEAFF.

This chain links TRBV10-3 with TRBJ1-5, with D possibly TRBD1 on 5 matching bases. Germline V gene data show CDR1 as ENHRY and CDR2 as SYGVKD. The V and J ends lost 2 bases and 0 bases respectively, with 11 bases between them. The CDR3 is 16 residues long. CDR3 coding DNA: TGTGCCATCAGTGAGAGGGGAAGGGATAGCAATCAGCCCCAGCATTTT. Translating it yields CAISERGRDSNQPQHF.

V usage is TRBV5-6 and J usage is TRBJ2-2; D is undetermined. With 1 base removed from V and 9 bases from J, the gap between germline ends came to 4 bases. CDR3 length equals 11 residues. CDR1 and CDR2 (germline): SGHDT, YYEEEE. CDR3 bases: TGTGCCAGCAGCTTGCTCCGGGAGCTGTTTTTT. This codes for CASSLLRELFF.

The sample holds a few counts of this clone. V gene TRBV12-3 or TRBV12-4 combines with J gene TRBJ2-3; D gene ambiguous. The CDR3 is made up of 13 amino acids. Deletions cut 3 bases from V and 4 bases from J, with 8 bases between. The CDR3 loop reads CASSLYRADTQYF. The CDR3 DNA reads as TGTGCCAGCAGTTTGTACAGAGCAGATACGCAGTATTTT.

This clone was seen just once. This chain joins TRBV28 and TRBJ1-5; possibly TRBD1 for D (5 bases). The CDR3 sequence is 15 residues long. Germline lookup yields CDR1 MDHEN and CDR2 SYDVKM. V shed 5 bases and J shed 0 bases, with 11 bases lying between them. CDR3 in DNA: TGTGCCAGCAGTGGGTGGGGCAATAGCAATCAGCCCCAGCATTTT. It specifies CASSGWGNSNQPQHF.

J is TRBJ1-2 and V is TRBV5-4, with TRBD1 identical over 12 bases. The CDR3 sequence is 17 residues long. V trimming: 4 bases; J trimming: 0 bases; junction bases outside the gene matches: 7. CDR1 and CDR2 (germline): SGHNT, YYREEE (reference sequence). DNA for the CDR3: TGTGCCAGCAGCAGTGCCGGGACAGGGGGCCCTAACTATGGCTACACCTTC. Its protein product is CASSSAGTGGPNYGYTF.